Following are 26 T cell receptor beta chains from one sample sequenced in a study of CXCR3-negative and CXCR3-positive naive CD8 T cells. The libraries of TRB cDNA were prepared using 5' RACE with UMI labels. One entry per CDR3 protein, without DNA, is what TCRdb gives after re-calling the 5' RACE reads. The listing contains about 40,000 distinct CDR3 sequences. Material: memory CD8+ T cells from blood. The receptors were gathered from a human donor in good health. Some clones in this sample may be carry-over from other donors' samples.

The rearrangement links TRBV20-1 to TRBJ2-1; TCRdb indicates TRBD2, and absent DNA this call remains unverified. CDR3 length: 19 amino acids. Germline V gene data show CDR1 as DFQATT and CDR2 as SNEGSKA (reference sequence). Here the CDR3 reads CSARASPFASGKSYNEQFF.

The chain uses TRBV2 and TRBJ2-3; TCRdb's D call of TRBD1 is untestable without DNA. CDR1 SNHLY and CDR2 FYNNEI come from the germline V gene. This CDR3 has 13 residues. CDR3 protein: CANAPPSTDTQYF.

The chain employs TRBV11-3 and TRBJ1-1. The CDR3 contains 15 residues. CDR1 and CDR2 (germline): SGHNT, YENEEA. CDR3 residues: CASSYRGSMNTEAFF.

The genes are TRBV29-1 and TRBJ1-1; TCRdb designates TRBD1, a call that cannot be tested without DNA. Germline V CDR1 and CDR2: SQVTM, ANQGSEA. The CDR3 spans 14 residues. CDR3: CSVEVQGGSTEAFF.

This rearrangement joins TRBV12-3 or TRBV12-4 to TRBJ2-1. This CDR3 is 14 amino acids long. CDR3: CASSPVYFMDEQFF.

The chain has TRBV29-1 and TRBJ2-1; TCRdb's D call of TRBD2 is untestable without DNA. The CDR3 is made up of 16 amino acids. Germline assignment: CDR1 SQVTM and CDR2 ANQGSEA. CDR3 region: CSAKGASGTRRDEQFF.

CDR3 protein: CATSSRTGNTGELFF. The V gene is TRBV15, the J gene TRBJ2-2; the TRBD1 assignment by TCRdb is unverifiable without DNA. CDR1 LNHNV and CDR2 YYDKDF come from the germline V gene (reference sequence). This CDR3 is 15 amino acids long.

This chain links TRBV7-9 with TRBJ2-7; the TCRdb D gene call, TRBD1, has no DNA to confirm it. Per the germline V gene, CDR1 is SEHNR and CDR2 is FQNEAQ (reference sequence). The CDR3 runs 16 residues. The CDR3 spells CASSLAEGQNFFEQYF.

This sequence joins TRBV6-5 and TRBJ2-2. CDR3 length: 14 residues. Germline values: CDR1 MNHEY, CDR2 SVGAGI. The CDR3 sequence is CASSYGANTGELFF.

The V and J genes are TRBV29-1 and TRBJ2-5; TCRdb reports TRBD2, a call that lacks DNA to check it against. The CDR3 is made up of 12 amino acids. Germline-derived CDR1 and CDR2 are SQVTM and ANQGSEA. The CDR3 loop reads CSGEGSRGDQYF. Drawing the rest from reference TRBV29-1 and TRBJ2-5, the complete variable domain is SAVISQKPSRDICQRGTSLTIQCQVDSQVTMMFWYRQQPGQSLTLIATANQGSEATYESGFVIDKFPISRPNLTFSTLTVSNMSPEDSSIYLCSGEGSRGDQYFGPGTRLLVL.

V gene TRBV10-2 combines with J gene TRBJ2-6. Germline loops: CDR1 WSHSY, CDR2 SAAADI. The length of the CDR3 is 14 residues. The CDR3 spells CASSDRAGANVLTF.

V is TRBV6-2 or TRBV6-3 and J is TRBJ2-3. Germline V gives CDR1 MNHEY, CDR2 SVGEGT. This CDR3 comprises 13 residues. The CDR3 sequence is CASSLTSTDTQYF.

The V gene is TRBV14, the J gene TRBJ2-7. This CDR3 is built from 13 residues. Germline V gene sequence: CDR1 SGHDN, CDR2 FVKESK. CDR3 sequence: CASSQNPPYEQYF.

The V gene is TRBV15, the J gene TRBJ1-1; TCRdb gives TRBD1 as the D gene, but with no DNA this cannot be confirmed. Looked up from germline, CDR1 is LNHNV and CDR2 is YYDKDF (reference sequence). The CDR3 runs 14 residues. This CDR3 reads CATSRDPGAPEAFF.

This CDR3 is CASRPTGWEPYSPLHF. The chain uses TRBV6-4 and TRBJ1-6; TCRdb designates TRBD1, a call that cannot be tested without DNA. Germline loops: CDR1 MRHNA, CDR2 SNTAGT. This CDR3 has 16 residues.

The chain is built from TRBV28 and TRBJ2-5. Germline values: CDR1 MDHEN, CDR2 SYDVKM. CDR3 length: 15 residues. The CDR3 loop is CASSLYQNLRETQYF.

The chain is built from TRBV27 and TRBJ2-7; TCRdb's assignment of TRBD1 cannot be checked, as there is no DNA. The CDR3 is made up of 16 amino acids. In germline, CDR1 is MNHEY, CDR2 SMNVEV (reference sequence). CDR3 sequence: CASSLEPTGQTYEQYF.

This chain joins TRBV29-1 and TRBJ2-5. CDR3 size: 12 residues. Germline V lookup: CDR1 SQVTM, CDR2 ANQGSEA. The CDR3 is CSAGSYQETQYF.

This chain joins TRBV28 and TRBJ2-3. This CDR3 region has 14 residues. Germline lookup yields CDR1 MDHEN and CDR2 SYDVKM. This CDR3 is CASSRGLATDTQYF.

The gene calls are TRBV4-2 and TRBJ2-3; TCRdb indicates TRBD2, and absent DNA this call remains unverified. This CDR3 is built from 14 residues. Looked up from germline, CDR1 is LGHNA and CDR2 is YNFKEQ. The CDR3 loop is CASSGTSDTDTQYF.

J is TRBJ2-2 and V is TRBV29-1; lacking DNA, the TRBD1 call made by TCRdb goes unchecked. CDR3 length: 14 residues. Germline assignment: CDR1 SQVTM and CDR2 ANQGSEA. The CDR3 region is CSVAWGHRTGELFF.

The rearrangement links TRBV30 to TRBJ2-7. Germline CDR1 GTSNPN, CDR2 SVGIG (reference sequence). The CDR3 is 12 residues long. The CDR3 spells CAWSDSSYEQYF.

The chain has TRBV7-6 and TRBJ2-1; TCRdb's D call, TRBD1, is unchecked because there is no DNA. The CDR3 is made up of 14 amino acids. Germline lookup yields CDR1 SGHVS and CDR2 FNYEAQ. CDR3 sequence reads: CASSSPGEYNDQFF.

The V gene is TRBV29-1, the J gene TRBJ2-7. Germline V CDR1 and CDR2: SQVTM, ANQGSEA. The CDR3 runs to 11 residues. CDR3 sequence: CSVESTDGQYF.

This chain connects TRBV29-1 to TRBJ2-3; as DNA is missing, the TRBD1 call by TCRdb cannot be tested. The CDR3 is made up of 14 amino acids. Germline assignment: CDR1 SQVTM and CDR2 ANQGSEA. The CDR3 spells CSVEPGRSTDTQYF.

The chain combines TRBV7-2 with TRBJ2-1. The CDR3 contains 16 residues. Germline CDR1 reads SGHTA; CDR2 reads FQGNSA. The CDR3 sequence: CASSLFGGPPYNEQFF.